This T cell receptor beta chain was observed in a study of T cell responses to AZD1222 COVID-19 vaccine (dated by TCRdb to about 2021). About the study as a whole: Because spike-specific TCR depth and breadth did not differ between the two schedules, AZD1222 recipients who got a second dose at roughly 4 weeks were pooled with those who got a second dose at roughly 12 weeks. A total of 233 trial participants underwent TCR sequencing, of whom nearly 210 received two doses of AZD1222 and some 26 received two doses of the MenACWY control vaccine. Trial participants were enrolled by age into 18-55, 56-69 and 70-plus year subgroups, with approximately 160, 26 and 62 TCR-sequenced participants respectively. General conclusions and limits of the study: Epitopes outside the regions mutated in the B.1.351 and B.1.1.7 variants were reportedly recognized by nearly half of the unique spike-specific TCRs. Most participants were white British and females outnumbered males, and the authors suggested that clonal diversity may have been underestimated. Spike-specific TCR breadth and depth rose significantly after two AZD1222 doses compared with day 0 and with MenACWY recipients. In the small 56-69-year group, the increase in depth fell short of significance, most likely because of low power. Because no samples from the day 14 peak response were available, repertoires could be characterized only after the peak T cell response. Conclusions about previously exposed vaccinees are limited, since just a handful of AZD1222 recipients were seropositive for SARS-CoV-2 at baseline. CD4 TCRs associated with the vaccine covered the entire spike protein, and the dominant responses were in regions 160-218 and 743-854.

V loses 4 bases of germline sequence and J loses 8 bases, and the interval between the two ends is 12 bases. The germline V gene encodes CDR1 SGDLS and CDR2 YYNGEE. The CDR3 goes from the cysteine to the phenylalanine over 12 residues. Only CDR3 DNA remains: 36 bases, in frame from the first base. With respect to this clone: Its antigen is currently not known. Base qualities are not at hand, and no much larger clone is one base apart.

The CDR3 regions of human TCRbeta chains were analyzed by immunosequencing. From the authors' description of their analysis: TCRs in the repertoires were compared against a reference library of SARS-CoV-2-specific TCRs that had been generated with the MIRA antigen-specificity platform. Breadth meant the fraction of unique TCRs that were SARS-CoV-2-associated, whereas depth meant the fraction of total T cells that were SARS-CoV-2-associated. Using the MIRA data, each spike-specific TCR was assigned both to the spike region to which the TCR was reactive and to a CD4 or CD8 class. Log10-transformed breadth and depth values were compared by one-way ANOVA with Sidak's multiple comparisons tests. The clones in this table, taken by TCRdb from immuneACCESS, are in-frame only. Not every clone is retained; where verified, under half of the shortfall comes from an unresolved V gene, and the cause of the rest is unknown. V, J and clone size were drawn from that table, and D and trimming were deduced from the DNA. The sample records under 120,000 clones, more than 90% of which are singletons. The biggest ten clones account for 0.95% to 1.5% of the sample.

What the time point label conveys for this sample: baseline before first vaccination. Vaccinee samples came from UK trials COV001 and COV002, including a single-blind randomized controlled phase 2/3 trial of AZD1222 (ChAdOx1 nCoV-19) in healthy adults. For TCRbeta chain sequencing, PBMC samples were collected from trial participants at day 0 and at day 28 after the second dose. This clonotype was obtained from an adult in good health. The V and J segments used are TRBV9 and TRBJ1-2; TRBD1 could be the D gene, as 5 bases match. The sample consisted of peripheral blood, taken on day 0 of AZD1222 vaccination. The CDR3 in this case is CASSPPGGGYTF. The sequenced DNA is TGTGCCAGCAGCCCCCCGGGGGGAGGCTACACCTTC. Outside the CDR3, residues come from the reference TRBV9 and TRBJ1-2 proteins, so the full variable domain is: DSGVTQTPKHLITATGQRVTLRCSPRSGDLSVYWYQQSLDQGLQFLIQYYNGEERAKGNILERFSAQQFPDLHSELNLSSLELGDSALYFCASSPPGGGYTFGSGTRLTVV.